This T cell receptor (beta chain) was retrieved from a study of spatial heterogeneity in lung cancer. Overall study context: Unique TCR and UMI combinations averaged more than ten appearances each in raw reads.

This clonotype was picked up a small number of times. Unique molecular identifiers, one per molecule, were present on every TCR cDNA molecule. MiXCR, run by TCRdb on the 5' RACE reads, gives a single entry per CDR3 protein. The sample lists 36,000 or so distinct CDR3 sequences; around 5.5% were seen once. The CDR3 is 11 amino acids. Germline V CDR1 and CDR2: SQVTM, ANQGSEA. Trimming shortened V by 6 bases and J by 15 bases, and 17 bases separated the two germline ends. As to time point: sample taken at primary tumor resection. Material for sequencing was whole RNA from tumor, nontumor lung or frozen PBMC, left unsorted. Samples were obtained from some 70 donors, all untreated early-stage non-small cell lung cancer patients.

The rearrangement links TRBV29-1 to TRBJ1-4, with D possibly being TRBD1 (5 bases). This clonotype originated in a female donor with early-stage non-small cell lung cancer. The sample consisted of PBMCs, taken at surgery. Here the CDR3 DNA reads TGCAGCGTCGAGAGTTGGGGGGTAGTGTTTTTT. Amino acid sequence: CSVESWGVVFF.